Following are 26 T cell receptor beta chains from one sample sequenced in a study of blood T cell repertoires in COVID-19. Generated by immunoSEQ multiplex PCR, the TCRdb table keeps only in-frame clones and is missing some. The sample consists of some 280,000 clones, approximately 80% of them appearing once. Sequenced input: peripheral blood. Receptors were obtained from a woman between 50 and 59 years old with active or convalescent COVID-19.

The gene calls are TRBV3-1 (or the pseudogene TRBV3-2) and TRBJ2-7; D possibly corresponds to TRBD2 (6 bases). This CDR3 is 16 amino acids long. Deletions cut 4 bases from V and 3 bases from J, with 19 bases between. Germline lookup yields CDR1 LGHDT and CDR2 YNNKEL (reference sequence). The CDR3 DNA is TGTGCCAGCAGCCGAACGGGTTTTCGGGGGAACTACGAGCAGTACTTC. Encoded protein: CASSRTGFRGNYEQYF.

This chain joins TRBV19 and TRBJ1-2; D perhaps matches TRBD1 (6 bases). There are 13 residues in the CDR3. Germline V gene data show CDR1 as LNHDA and CDR2 as SQIVND (reference sequence). Trimming left V 5 bases short and J 4 bases short, with 11 bases between. The CDR3 is CASSQGLGYGYTF. The CDR3 DNA reads TGTGCCAGTAGTCAGGGGCTCGGCTATGGCTACACCTTC. Filled out from reference TRBV19 and TRBJ1-2, the complete variable domain reads DGGITQSPKYLFRKEGQNVTLSCEQNLNHDAMYWYRQDPGQGLRLIYYSQIVNDFQKGDIAEGYSVSREKKESFPLTVTSAQKNPTAFYLCASSQGLGYGYTFGSGTRLTVV.

The rearrangement joins TRBV9 to TRBJ1-2; the D is unclear. The germline gives CDR1 SGDLS, CDR2 YYNGEE. V was shortened by 4 bases and J by 2 bases, with 12 bases between the two germline ends. CDR3 length equals 14 residues. This CDR3 reads CASSPQSTNYGYTF. CDR3 bases: TGTGCCAGCAGCCCACAATCCACCAACTATGGCTACACCTTC.

This clone was recorded only once. V and J are TRBV6-5 and TRBJ1-4, with TRBD1 matching 7 bases. The germline CDR1 and CDR2 sequences are MNHEY and SVGAGI. V shed 4 bases and J 13 bases; nucleotides not matched to a gene: 9. The CDR3 is made up of 13 amino acids. Here the CDR3 DNA reads TGTGCCAGCAGTTCTAGAAGGGACAGTGGACTGTTTTTT. As protein: CASSSRRDSGLFF.

The genes are TRBV3-1 (or the pseudogene TRBV3-2) and TRBJ1-2; D is perhaps TRBD1 (5 bases). Germline V gene lookup returns CDR1 LGHDT and CDR2 YNNKEL (reference sequence). The ends were cut back, 2 bases at V and 4 bases at J, with 14 bases in the middle. CDR3 length: 15 residues. As DNA, the CDR3 is TGTGCCAGCAGCCAACCAAAGACAGCCACCTATGGCTACACCTTC. It codes for CASSQPKTATYGYTF.

The V and J genes are TRBV7-9 and TRBJ2-7; D may be TRBD1 (6 bases). Between the trimmed V and J ends, which lost 1 base and 2 bases, there was a span of 12 bases. Germline V gives CDR1 SEHNR, CDR2 FQNEAQ (reference sequence). This CDR3 has 15 residues. CDR3 amino acids: CASSLEGTPTYEQYF. CDR3 coding DNA: TGTGCCAGCAGCTTAGAAGGGACACCAACCTACGAGCAGTACTTC.

The chain recombines TRBV27 with TRBJ1-5; TRBD1 matches at 11 bases. This CDR3 region has 18 residues. The germline V gene has CDR1 MNHEY and CDR2 SMNVEV (reference sequence). After removal of 8 bases from V and 0 bases from J, the junction contained 12 bases not matched to a gene. This chain's CDR3 is CASRSGTGGLYSNQPQHF. The CDR3 bases are TGTGCCAGCCGCTCCGGGACAGGGGGGCTTTATAGCAATCAGCCCCAGCATTTT.

The chain carries TRBV9 and TRBJ2-3; D call uncertain. The CDR3 spans 12 residues. CDR1 is SGDLS and CDR2 is YYNGEE in the germline V gene. V lost 4 bases and J 6 bases, leaving 9 bases between the germline ends. In DNA form, the CDR3 reads TGTGCCAGCAGCCCGTTTGCGGATACGCAGTATTTT. Translated: CASSPFADTQYF.

V and J are TRBV5-1 and TRBJ2-7, with TRBD2 matching 11 bases. The CDR3 runs 15 residues. Germline values: CDR1 SGHRS, CDR2 YFSETQ. V gave up 5 bases and J gave up 2 bases; unmatched junction bases: 6. The CDR3 spells CASRGGTSGPYEQYF. The CDR3 nucleotides are TGCGCCAGCAGGGGTGGGACTAGCGGCCCCTACGAGCAGTACTTC.

The chain is built from TRBV29-1 and TRBJ1-2, with 9 bases matching TRBD1. With V trimmed by 6 bases and J by 4 bases, 9 bases remained unmatched. CDR1 and CDR2 (germline): SQVTM, ANQGSEA. The CDR3 loop spans 14 amino acids. CDR3 amino acids: CSVYTGTGTYGYTF. The DNA of the CDR3 is TGCAGCGTCTACACCGGGACAGGGACCTATGGCTACACCTTC.

Here the CDR3 reads CASSHHREGNTEAFF. The CDR3 coding sequence is TGTGCCAGCAGCCATCATCGGGAGGGGAACACTGAAGCTTTCTTT. V usage is TRBV3-1 (or the pseudogene TRBV3-2) and J usage is TRBJ1-1; D remains unclear. V shed 3 bases and J shed 1 base, with 12 bases lying between them. Germline V lookup: CDR1 LGHDT, CDR2 YNNKEL (reference sequence). The length of the CDR3 is 15 residues.

The rearrangement uses TRBV28 and TRBJ2-1; 7 nucleotides align to TRBD2. This CDR3 has 17 residues. J gave up 9 bases and V 4 bases, and 18 bases lay outside the gene matches. Germline V lookup: CDR1 MDHEN, CDR2 SYDVKM. CDR3 in DNA: TGTGCCAGCAGTTCTGGGGGAGGGGCGCCGGGGTTTGGTGAGCAGTTCTTC. Its translation is CASSSGGGAPGFGEQFF. Full variable domain (outside the CDR3, taken from reference TRBV28 and TRBJ2-1): DVKVTQSSRYLVKRTGEKVFLECVQDMDHENMFWYRQDPGLGLRLIYFSYDVKMKEKGDIPEGYSVSREKKERFSLILESASTNQTSMYLCASSSGGGAPGFGEQFFGPGTRLTVL.

V gene TRBV29-1 combines with J gene TRBJ1-6; 10 bases fit TRBD1. This CDR3 is 18 amino acids long. Unmatched junction bases numbered 12, after V lost 7 bases and J lost 0 bases. Germline V gives CDR1 SQVTM, CDR2 ANQGSEA. CDR3 coding DNA: TGCAGCGCTGTAGGGGACAGGGGTCTCAGCTCCTATAATTCACCCCTCCACTTT. Amino acid sequence: CSAVGDRGLSSYNSPLHF.

This chain joins TRBV9 and TRBJ2-1, with TRBD2 identical over 13 bases. The germline gives CDR1 SGDLS, CDR2 YYNGEE. This CDR3 is built from 18 residues. V was pared by 3 bases and J by 4 bases, with 10 bases of the junction left unmatched. The CDR3 DNA reads as TGTGCCAGCAGCGCCCCACTAGCGGGAGGGGCCCCTTACAATGAGCAGTTCTTC. This encodes CASSAPLAGGAPYNEQFF. Supplemented by reference TRBV9 and TRBJ2-1, the full variable domain reads DSGVTQTPKHLITATGQRVTLRCSPRSGDLSVYWYQQSLDQGLQFLIQYYNGEERAKGNILERFSAQQFPDLHSELNLSSLELGDSALYFCASSAPLAGGAPYNEQFFGPGTRLTVL.

This clone has just a few counts. The chain employs TRBV6-5 and TRBJ1-3; D remains ambiguous. V was trimmed by 7 bases and J by 0 bases, leaving 13 bases between them. Per the germline V gene, CDR1 is MNHEY and CDR2 is SVGAGI. The CDR3 sequence is 15 residues long. The CDR3 sequence: CASKTHRGSGNTIYF. CDR3 bases: TGTGCCAGCAAAACTCACCGGGGCTCTGGAAACACCATATATTTT.

The V call is TRBV6-5, the J call TRBJ1-1; the D gene is possibly TRBD1 (5 bases). Per the germline V gene, CDR1 is MNHEY and CDR2 is SVGAGI. This CDR3 spans 14 amino acids. Trimming took off 5 bases at V and 0 bases at J, with 10 bases between the two ends. CDR3 DNA sequence: TGTGCCAGCAGTCCGACAGTTATGAACACTGAAGCTTTCTTT. The encoded protein is CASSPTVMNTEAFF.

This clone was seen just once. V and J are TRBV4-2 and TRBJ2-1, with TRBD1 as a possible D gene (6 bases). CDR3 length: 15 amino acids. In germline, CDR1 is LGHNA, CDR2 YNFKEQ. Trimming removed 0 bases from V and 8 bases from J, with 14 bases in between. CDR3 DNA sequence: TGTGCCAGCAGCCAAGAAGCATCACAGGGCCATGAGCAGTTCTTC. Amino acids: CASSQEASQGHEQFF.

Remarks on this clone: A junction end diverges from the germline sequence, so it may reflect a read error. The rearrangement links TRBV11-2 to TRBJ2-1; 12 bases fit TRBD2. The CDR3 is made up of 19 amino acids. Looked up from germline, CDR1 is SGHAT and CDR2 is FQNNGV. CDR3 DNA sequence: TGTGCCAGCAGCCTAGATGCGGCTAGCGGGAGGGCCAGGCGCAATGAGCAGTTCTTC. Residues: CASSLDAASGRARRNEQFF.

This clone was found once. This chain uses TRBV2 with TRBJ2-3, with D unclear. Trimming took 1 base from V and 6 from J, leaving 20 bases between them. CDR3 length: 17 residues. CDR1 is SNHLY and CDR2 is FYNNEI in the germline V gene. CDR3 coding DNA: TGTGCCAGCAGTGAAGAGGCGTCTCGAGGTGGTGCGGATACGCAGTATTTT. It encodes CASSEEASRGGADTQYF.

The chain carries TRBV7-8 and TRBJ2-7, with a possible D match to TRBD1 (7 bases). Per germline, CDR1 SGHVS and CDR2 FQNEAQ. The CDR3 consists of 16 residues. V dropped 5 bases and J dropped 3 bases, with 20 bases sitting between them. CDR3 region: CASSRGQGGLVYEQYF. The CDR3 DNA follows: TGTGCCAGCAGCCGGGGTCAGGGGGGACTGGTCTACGAGCAGTACTTC.

CDR3 nucleotides: TGTGCCAGCAAGGGGACAGTTAATGAGCAGTTCTTC. Translating gives CASKGTVNEQFF. The chain is built from TRBV2 and TRBJ2-1, with 7 nucleotides matching TRBD1. CDR1 and CDR2 (germline): SNHLY, FYNNEI. The CDR3 runs 12 residues. With 7 bases clipped from V and 7 bases from J, the junction kept 4 bases outside the gene matches. Combining the CDR3 with reference TRBV2 and TRBJ2-1 gives the whole variable domain EPEVTQTPSHQVTQMGQEVILRCVPISNHLYFYWYRQILGQKVEFLVSFYNNEISEKSEIFDDQFSVERPDGSNFTLKIRSTKLEDSAMYFCASKGTVNEQFFGPGTRLTVL.

This rearrangement joins TRBV5-1 to TRBJ2-3; 7 bases are shared with TRBD2. CDR1 is SGHRS, CDR2 YFSETQ, per germline. The ends lost 0 bases at V and 2 bases at J; junction bases unmatched: 6. This CDR3 has 16 residues. CDR3 loop: CASSLGPSGTTDTQYF. The DNA of the CDR3 is TGCGCCAGCAGCTTGGGACCTAGCGGTACCACAGATACGCAGTATTTT. The full variable domain, its missing parts supplied by reference TRBV5-1 and TRBJ2-3, is KAGVTQTPRYLIKTRGQQVTLSCSPISGHRSVSWYQQTPGQGLQFLFEYFSETQRNKGNFPGRFSGRQFSNSRSEMNVSTLELGDSALYLCASSLGPSGTTDTQYFGPGTRLTVL.

The rearrangement links TRBV19 to TRBJ2-1, with D possibly being TRBD1 (6 bases). V gave up 5 bases and J gave up 0 bases, with 11 bases separating them. The CDR3 is 15 amino acids. CDR1 LNHDA and CDR2 SQIVND come from the germline V gene (reference sequence). The CDR3 DNA is TGTGCCAGTAGTGGGACACCCGGCTCCTACAATGAGCAGTTCTTC. Translating gives CASSGTPGSYNEQFF.

For the CDR3, the DNA is TGTGCCAGCAGCTTAGCGAGTACAGGTCAGCCCCAGCATTTT. Its protein product is CASSLASTGQPQHF. The chain couples TRBV11-2 to TRBJ1-5, with a weak D call TRBD1 (5 bases). Trimming shortened V by 1 base and J by 6 bases, and 10 bases separated the two germline ends. CDR1 is SGHAT, CDR2 FQNNGV, per germline. The CDR3 has 14 amino acids.

This chain uses TRBV5-5 with TRBJ2-3; D remains unclear. Germline-derived CDR1 and CDR2 are SGHKS and YYEKEE (reference sequence). V gave up 0 bases and J gave up 0 bases, with 5 bases separating them. The CDR3 consists of 14 residues. The CDR3 loop reads CASSLASSTDTQYF. For the CDR3, the DNA is TGTGCCAGCAGCTTGGCCTCTAGCACAGATACGCAGTATTTT.

This clone came up a few times. The V call is TRBV7-2, the J call TRBJ2-7; 8 bases agree with TRBD1. CDR1 SGHTA and CDR2 FQGNSA come from the germline V gene. This CDR3 has 14 amino acids. The V segment lost 7 bases and the J segment 1 base; nucleotides outside the gene matches: 6. The CDR3 is CASTFGQGSYEQYF. Written as DNA, the CDR3 is TGTGCCAGCACCTTCGGACAGGGTTCCTACGAGCAGTACTTC. Full variable domain (missing parts from reference TRBV7-2 and TRBJ2-7): GAGVSQSPSNKVTEKGKDVELRCDPISGHTALYWYRQSLGQGLEFLIYFQGNSAPDKSGLPSDRFSAERTGGSVSTLTIQRTQQEDSAVYLCASTFGQGSYEQYFGPGTRLTVT.